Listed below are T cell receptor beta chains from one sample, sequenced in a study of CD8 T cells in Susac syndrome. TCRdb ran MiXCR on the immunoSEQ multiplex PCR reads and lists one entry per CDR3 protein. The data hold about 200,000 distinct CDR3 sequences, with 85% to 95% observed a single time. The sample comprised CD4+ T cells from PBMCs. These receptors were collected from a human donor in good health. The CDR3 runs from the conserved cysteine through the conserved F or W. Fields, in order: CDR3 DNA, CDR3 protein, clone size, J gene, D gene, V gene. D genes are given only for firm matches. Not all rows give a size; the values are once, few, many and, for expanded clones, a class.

cdr3_nt: TGTGCCGCCGACCCGAGCTCCTACAATGAGCAGTTCTTC
cdr3_aa: CAADPSSYNEQFF
clone_size: NA
j_call: TRBJ2-1
d_call: NA
v_call: TRBV30

cdr3_nt: TGTGCCAGCAGCTCCAAATTACGCGAGTTCTTC
cdr3_aa: CASSSKLREFF
clone_size: NA
j_call: TRBJ2-1
d_call: NA
v_call: TRBV6-2/TRBV6-3

cdr3_nt: TGTGCCAGCAGTTTCCAGAGCGGAGGTCCCTATGAGCAGTTCTTC
cdr3_aa: CASSFQSGGPYEQFF
clone_size: NA
j_call: TRBJ2-1
d_call: NA
v_call: TRBV27

cdr3_nt: TGTGCCAGCACCAAGTCGGGCAGGGGGGATGGCTACACCTTC
cdr3_aa: CASTKSGRGDGYTF
clone_size: once
j_call: TRBJ1-2
d_call: TRBD1
v_call: TRBV27

cdr3_nt: TGCGCCAGCAGCCGAGGGGGCGCTGGGGCCAACGTCCTGACTTTC
cdr3_aa: CASSRGGAGANVLTF
clone_size: few
j_call: TRBJ2-6
d_call: TRBD1
v_call: TRBV4-1

cdr3_nt: TGTGCCAGCAGCTCGGAGTGGCAGAACCTAGCCAAAAACATTCAGTACTTC
cdr3_aa: CASSSEWQNLAKNIQYF
clone_size: NA
j_call: TRBJ2-4
d_call: NA
v_call: TRBV7-2

cdr3_nt: TGTGCCTGGAGTGTACAGGGTCTTGGAAACACCATATATTTT
cdr3_aa: CAWSVQGLGNTIYF
clone_size: NA
j_call: TRBJ1-3
d_call: NA
v_call: TRBV30

cdr3_nt: TGTGCCAGCAGCTTAGACAGGGGAGAGACCCAGTACTTC
cdr3_aa: CASSLDRGETQYF
clone_size: few
j_call: TRBJ2-5
d_call: TRBD1
v_call: TRBV7-2

cdr3_nt: TGTGCCAGCAGTATTGATCCCGGGGCTAGGGATACGCAGTATTTT
cdr3_aa: CASSIDPGARDTQYF
clone_size: NA
j_call: TRBJ2-3
d_call: NA
v_call: TRBV27

cdr3_nt: TGTGCCAGCAGTTCCTCCGGGACTAGCACAGATACGCAGTATTTT
cdr3_aa: CASSSSGTSTDTQYF
clone_size: NA
j_call: TRBJ2-3
d_call: NA
v_call: TRBV6-6

cdr3_nt: TGTGCCAGCAGCCCCGAGGACAGTAGCAATCAGCCCCAGCATTTT
cdr3_aa: CASSPEDSSNQPQHF
clone_size: NA
j_call: TRBJ1-5
d_call: NA
v_call: TRBV7-3

cdr3_nt: TGCGCCAGCAGCTTGACAGCAGCCAAAAACATTCAGTACTTC
cdr3_aa: CASSLTAAKNIQYF
clone_size: once
j_call: TRBJ2-4
d_call: NA
v_call: TRBV5-1

cdr3_nt: TGTGCCAGCAGTTCAGTCGGGGGGGCAACTAAAGAAAAACTGTTTTTT
cdr3_aa: CASSSVGGATKEKLFF
clone_size: NA
j_call: TRBJ1-4
d_call: NA
v_call: TRBV12-3/TRBV12-4

cdr3_nt: TGCGCCAGCAGCCAAGGGGGCAGTTTCACTGAAGCTTTCTTT
cdr3_aa: CASSQGGSFTEAFF
clone_size: few
j_call: TRBJ1-1
d_call: NA
v_call: TRBV4-1

cdr3_nt: TGTGCCAGCAGCCCCGACGGAGAGACCCAGTACTTC
cdr3_aa: CASSPDGETQYF
clone_size: NA
j_call: TRBJ2-5
d_call: NA
v_call: TRBV3-1

cdr3_nt: TGTGCCATCAGCCCGACTAGCGGGAGGGCCTATGAGCAGTTCTTC
cdr3_aa: CAISPTSGRAYEQFF
clone_size: NA
j_call: TRBJ2-1
d_call: TRBD2
v_call: TRBV10-3

cdr3_nt: TGTGCCTTTAGCGGCCTTACGGCCAATGAGCAGTTCTTC
cdr3_aa: CAFSGLTANEQFF
clone_size: once
j_call: TRBJ2-1
d_call: NA
v_call: TRBV30

cdr3_nt: TGTGCCAGTACCGAGACTAGCGGGGGGGCTGGGGAGCAGTTCTTC
cdr3_aa: CASTETSGGAGEQFF
clone_size: NA
j_call: TRBJ2-1
d_call: TRBD2
v_call: TRBV19

cdr3_nt: TGTGCCAGCAGTGTCCACTCAGGGACGGGGGTATACAATGAGCAGTTCTTC
cdr3_aa: CASSVHSGTGVYNEQFF
clone_size: NA
j_call: TRBJ2-1
d_call: NA
v_call: TRBV25-1

cdr3_nt: TGTGCCAGCAGCTTAGTTCAGGGGCTACGGTCTGAGCAGTTCTTC
cdr3_aa: CASSLVQGLRSEQFF
clone_size: NA
j_call: TRBJ2-1
d_call: NA
v_call: TRBV11-3

cdr3_nt: TGCGCCAGCAGCCAAGAAAGGGATACGCAGTATTTT
cdr3_aa: CASSQERDTQYF
clone_size: NA
j_call: TRBJ2-3
d_call: NA
v_call: TRBV4-1

cdr3_nt: TGCAGCGTTGAAAGGGGGCAGTTAACAGGTGAAGCTTTCTTT
cdr3_aa: CSVERGQLTGEAFF
clone_size: NA
j_call: TRBJ1-1
d_call: TRBD1
v_call: TRBV29-1

cdr3_nt: TGTGCCAGCACCTTACTCCCGGGACAGGGGGCAACTGAAGCTTTCTTT
cdr3_aa: CASTLLPGQGATEAFF
clone_size: NA
j_call: TRBJ1-1
d_call: TRBD1
v_call: TRBV6-5

cdr3_nt: TGTGCCAGCAGCCAACAAGCAACTAATGAAAAACTGTTTTTT
cdr3_aa: CASSQQATNEKLFF
clone_size: NA
j_call: TRBJ1-4
d_call: NA
v_call: TRBV7-9

cdr3_nt: TGTGCCAGCAGACTAATAAGTAATTCACCCCTCCACTTT
cdr3_aa: CASRLISNSPLHF
clone_size: NA
j_call: TRBJ1-6
d_call: NA
v_call: TRBV27

cdr3_nt: TGTGCCAGCAGCTTCGACAGTAGCAATCAGCCCCAGCATTTT
cdr3_aa: CASSFDSSNQPQHF
clone_size: NA
j_call: TRBJ1-5
d_call: NA
v_call: TRBV7-2

cdr3_nt: TGTGCCAGCAGCCCGCTCGGCCGGGGGGGCTACACCTTC
cdr3_aa: CASSPLGRGGYTF
clone_size: NA
j_call: TRBJ1-2
d_call: NA
v_call: TRBV9

cdr3_nt: TGTGCCAGCAGGGGGTCTGTAGCAGGGATATATCCACCCCTCCACTTT
cdr3_aa: CASRGSVAGIYPPLHF
clone_size: NA
j_call: TRBJ1-6
d_call: NA
v_call: TRBV7-2

cdr3_nt: TGCAGTGCCCCATTAAGCGGCTACAATGAGCAGTTCTTC
cdr3_aa: CSAPLSGYNEQFF
clone_size: NA
j_call: TRBJ2-1
d_call: NA
v_call: TRBV20-1

cdr3_nt: TGTGCCAGCAGTTTTTCAAGCGCGCAGTACTTC
cdr3_aa: CASSFSSAQYF
clone_size: NA
j_call: TRBJ2-7
d_call: NA
v_call: TRBV12-3/TRBV12-4

cdr3_nt: TGTGCCAGTAGTTTAAACCCTCGGACGGGGGGCAATGAGCAGTTCTTC
cdr3_aa: CASSLNPRTGGNEQFF
clone_size: NA
j_call: TRBJ2-1
d_call: TRBD2
v_call: TRBV19

cdr3_nt: TGTGCCAGCAGCTTGAGGGGCGATGAGCAGTTCTTC
cdr3_aa: CASSLRGDEQFF
clone_size: NA
j_call: TRBJ2-1
d_call: NA
v_call: TRBV6-1

cdr3_nt: TGCAGTGCTAGAGCCTTTGCTGGGGCCAACGTCCTGACTTTC
cdr3_aa: CSARAFAGANVLTF
clone_size: NA
j_call: TRBJ2-6
d_call: NA
v_call: TRBV20-1

cdr3_nt: TGTGCCAGCAGCTTTGAGGGACGGGGAGAGGAAAACATTCAGTACTTC
cdr3_aa: CASSFEGRGEENIQYF
clone_size: once
j_call: TRBJ2-4
d_call: NA
v_call: TRBV5-6

cdr3_nt: TGTGCCAGCAGTTACTCCAGCCCAGCGGGGGAGATCAATGAGCAGTTCTTC
cdr3_aa: CASSYSSPAGEINEQFF
clone_size: NA
j_call: TRBJ2-1
d_call: TRBD2
v_call: TRBV6-2/TRBV6-3

cdr3_nt: TGTGCCAGCAACCCTCACCGGGGCGCAGATACGCAGTATTTT
cdr3_aa: CASNPHRGADTQYF
clone_size: once
j_call: TRBJ2-3
d_call: NA
v_call: TRBV25-1

cdr3_nt: TGTGCCAGCAGCGCGGAGAGTAGCAATCACCCCCAGCATTTT
cdr3_aa: CASSAESSNHPQHF
clone_size: NA
j_call: TRBJ1-5
d_call: NA
v_call: TRBV9

cdr3_nt: TGTGCCACCAGTAGCACTGACGCGAACACTGAAGCTTTCTTT
cdr3_aa: CATSSTDANTEAFF
clone_size: NA
j_call: TRBJ1-1
d_call: NA
v_call: TRBV24-1